Following are 18 T cell receptor beta chains from one sample sequenced in a study of cytomegalovirus exposure and HLA in healthy donors. Primers: 60 Vbeta forward and 13 Jbeta reverse. TCRdb's table, derived via immunoSEQ multiplex PCR, lists solely in-frame clones and lacks some. This table holds about 200,000 clones. Sequences were obtained from PBMCs. The source of these receptors is a man under 40 in good health and CMV-seronegative.

To note about this clone: The sample carries other DNA sequences with the same CDR3. This sequence joins TRBV30 and TRBJ2-5; 8 nucleotides align to TRBD1. The germline gives CDR1 GTSNPN, CDR2 SVGIG (reference sequence). This CDR3 has 14 amino acids. J lost 2 bases, V lost 1 base, and 3 bases had no gene match. CDR3 DNA sequence: TGTGCCTGGAGTGGGACAGGGTTGCAAGAGACCCAGTACTTC. This codes for CAWSGTGLQETQYF.

The CDR3 reads CASSARRGTGGGYTF. DNA of the CDR3: TGTGCCAGCAGCGCCCGAAGGGGAACAGGTGGTGGGTACACCTTC. The chain links TRBV9 to TRBJ1-2, with D perhaps TRBD1 (5 bases). Trimming pared 3 bases from V and 11 bases from J, leaving 23 bases between. The CDR3 covers 15 residues. Germline CDR1 and CDR2: SGDLS and YYNGEE. Combining the CDR3 with reference TRBV9 and TRBJ1-2 gives the whole variable domain DSGVTQTPKHLITATGQRVTLRCSPRSGDLSVYWYQQSLDQGLQFLIQYYNGEERAKGNILERFSAQQFPDLHSELNLSSLELGDSALYFCASSARRGTGGGYTFGSGTRLTVV.

The gene calls are TRBV5-6 and TRBJ2-7; 9 nucleotides line up with TRBD2. J gave up 4 bases and V 0 bases, and 5 bases lay outside the gene matches. Germline V lookup: CDR1 SGHDT, CDR2 YYEEEE. CDR3 length equals 15 residues. The CDR3 here is CASSLVLAGAYEQYF. As DNA, the CDR3 is TGTGCCAGCAGCTTGGTACTAGCGGGCGCTTACGAGCAGTACTTC.

The chain couples TRBV7-2 to TRBJ1-2; D is ambiguous. With 5 bases removed from V and 0 bases from J, the gap between germline ends came to 10 bases. CDR3 length equals 14 residues. CDR1 is SGHTA and CDR2 is FQGNSA in the germline V gene. CDR3 bases: TGTGCCAGCAGCCTCCCGAGGGCTAACTATGGCTACACCTTC. Its translation is CASSLPRANYGYTF.

The gene calls are TRBV19 and TRBJ1-2, with D possibly being TRBD1 (6 bases). Trimming removed 1 base from V and 5 bases from J, with 14 bases in between. This CDR3 has 15 amino acids. Looked up from germline, CDR1 is LNHDA and CDR2 is SQIVND (reference sequence). CDR3 residues: CASSIGGGLPYGYTF. CDR3 coding DNA: TGTGCCAGTAGTATAGGAGGGGGACTACCTTATGGCTACACCTTC. Combining the CDR3 with reference TRBV19 and TRBJ1-2 gives the whole variable domain DGGITQSPKYLFRKEGQNVTLSCEQNLNHDAMYWYRQDPGQGLRLIYYSQIVNDFQKGDIAEGYSVSREKKESFPLTVTSAQKNPTAFYLCASSIGGGLPYGYTFGSGTRLTVV.

The rearrangement links TRBV29-1 to TRBJ2-7, with a tentative D call TRBD1 (6 bases). V gave up 4 bases and J gave up 0 bases, with 10 bases separating them. Germline lookup yields CDR1 SQVTM and CDR2 ANQGSEA. The CDR3 consists of 13 residues. CDR3 protein: CSVAGEISYEQYF. In nucleotides, the CDR3 is TGCAGCGTTGCAGGGGAAATCTCCTACGAGCAGTACTTC.

This chain uses TRBV27 with TRBJ1-2; 7 bases are a match to TRBD1. Trimming removed 5 bases from V and 1 base from J; junction bases left unmatched: 10. Germline CDR1 MNHEY, CDR2 SMNVEV (reference sequence). This CDR3 has 16 residues. CDR3 nucleotide sequence: TGTGCCAGCAGTCCACAGGCAGGGGGGAGTAACTATGGCTACACCTTC. Its translation is CASSPQAGGSNYGYTF.

The CDR3 bases are TGTGCCAGCAGCTTAAGCCACGCGAACACCGGGGAGCTGTTTTTT. Protein product: CASSLSHANTGELFF. V usage is TRBV7-2 and J usage is TRBJ2-2, with D unresolved. This CDR3 spans 15 amino acids. The germline V gene encodes CDR1 SGHTA and CDR2 FQGNSA. Trimming pared 2 bases from V and 0 bases from J, leaving 7 bases between.

The rearrangement links TRBV6-1 to TRBJ1-1; no definite D call. The germline CDR1 and CDR2 sequences are MNHNS and SASEGT. The CDR3 totals 14 residues. The V end was cut by 1 base, the J end by 1 base, with 7 bases between. The CDR3: CASSEGGANTEAFF. DNA for the CDR3: TGTGCCAGCAGTGAAGGTGGAGCGAACACTGAAGCTTTCTTT.

CDR3 sequence (DNA): TGCAGCGTCCTGGGGGACGGGGGGACCTACGAGCAGTACTTC. Translated, it gives CSVLGDGGTYEQYF. The V call is TRBV29-1, the J call TRBJ2-7; 7 bases fit TRBD2. The CDR3 extends over 14 amino acids. Germline trimming cut 6 bases from V and 2 bases from J; bases unmatched to any gene: 10. From germline, CDR1 is SQVTM and CDR2 ANQGSEA.

This sequence joins TRBV4-1 and TRBJ2-2; 7 bases are a match to TRBD1. CDR1 is MGHRA and CDR2 is YSYEKL in the germline V gene. Trimming removed 0 bases from V and 2 bases from J; junction bases left unmatched: 3. CDR3 length: 16 residues. DNA for the CDR3: TGCGCCAGCAGCCAAGAAGGGACAGTCAACACCGGGGAGCTGTTTTTT. Its protein is CASSQEGTVNTGELFF.

The chain combines TRBV9 with TRBJ2-2; D not resolved. Germline CDR1 is SGDLS and CDR2 is YYNGEE. The CDR3 totals 12 residues. V was cut by 4 bases and J by 2 bases, with 3 bases left in between. The CDR3 sequence: CASSLNTGELFF. The CDR3 DNA reads TGTGCCAGCAGCTTAAACACCGGGGAGCTGTTTTTT.

The chain links TRBV7-9 to TRBJ1-1, with D perhaps matching TRBD1 (6 bases). The CDR3 runs 15 residues. V was trimmed by 0 bases and J by 4 bases, leaving 12 bases between them. CDR1 SEHNR and CDR2 FQNEAQ come from the germline V gene (reference sequence). The CDR3: CASSLAAGGFTEAFF. Written as DNA, the CDR3 is TGTGCCAGCAGCTTAGCAGCGGGGGGCTTCACTGAAGCTTTCTTT.

As regards this clone: The same CDR3 arises from other DNA sequences in this sample as well. This chain joins TRBV5-1 and TRBJ1-1, with D perhaps TRBD1 (6 bases). The CDR3 is made up of 14 amino acids. Germline-derived CDR1 and CDR2 are SGHRS and YFSETQ. V lost 0 bases, J lost 4 bases, and 10 bases lay in between. The CDR3 nucleotides read TGCGCCAGCAGCTTGGCCCCAGGGGTCACTGAAGCTTTCTTT. Its translation is CASSLAPGVTEAFF.

V usage is TRBV11-3 and J usage is TRBJ2-5; 9 nucleotides match TRBD1. CDR1 and CDR2 from the germline V gene are SGHNT and YENEEA. Trimming took 1 base from V and 0 from J; bases not matched to a gene: 3. The CDR3 extends over 16 amino acids. As DNA, the CDR3 is TGTGCCAGCAGCTTAGGCGGACAGGGGTACCAAGAGACCCAGTACTTC. This codes for CASSLGGQGYQETQYF.

The rearrangement links TRBV25-1 to TRBJ1-1; D uncertain. The V end was cut by 1 base, the J end by 5 bases, with 17 bases between. The CDR3 length is 16 residues. CDR1 and CDR2 from the germline V gene are MGHDK and SYGVNS. The CDR3 loop reads CASSESIPTDFTEAFF. DNA of the CDR3: TGTGCCAGCAGTGAATCCATCCCTACGGACTTTACTGAAGCTTTCTTT.

This chain links TRBV18 with TRBJ1-6; TRBD1 aligns across 7 bases. The CDR3 consists of 17 residues. Germline assignment: CDR1 KGHSH and CDR2 LQKENI. V dropped 4 bases and J dropped 7; count of bases not matched to a gene: 13. CDR3 nucleotides: TGTGCCAGCTCACGCATTCCTGCGGGACAGATAAATTCACCCCTCCACTTT. Its protein product is CASSRIPAGQINSPLHF.

The gene calls are TRBV11-3 and TRBJ1-4; possibly TRBD1 for D (6 bases). Trimming stripped 7 bases from V and 4 bases from J, with 28 bases between. The CDR3 is 19 amino acids. Germline CDR1 is SGHNT and CDR2 is YENEEA. Written as DNA, the CDR3 is TGTGCCAGCAACCTCCTCTCCGCCGGGACACAGAGCCATAATGAAAAACTGTTTTTT. Translated, it gives CASNLLSAGTQSHNEKLFF.